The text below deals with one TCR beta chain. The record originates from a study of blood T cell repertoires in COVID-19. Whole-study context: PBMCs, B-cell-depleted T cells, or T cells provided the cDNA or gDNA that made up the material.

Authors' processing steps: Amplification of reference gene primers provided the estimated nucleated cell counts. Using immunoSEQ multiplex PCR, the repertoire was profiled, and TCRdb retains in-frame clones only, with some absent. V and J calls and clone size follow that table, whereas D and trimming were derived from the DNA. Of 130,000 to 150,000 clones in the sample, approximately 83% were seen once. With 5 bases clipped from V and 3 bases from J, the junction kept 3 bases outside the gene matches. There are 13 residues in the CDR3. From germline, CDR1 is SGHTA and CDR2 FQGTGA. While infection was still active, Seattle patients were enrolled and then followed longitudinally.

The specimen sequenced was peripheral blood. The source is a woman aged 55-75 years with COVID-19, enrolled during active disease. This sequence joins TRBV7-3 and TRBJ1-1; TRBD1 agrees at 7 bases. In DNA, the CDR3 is TGTGCCAGCAGCCCCAGGGGGGACACTGAAGCTTTCTTT. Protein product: CASSPRGDTEAFF.